Below, 28 T cell receptor beta chains from the same sample are listed, as sequenced in a study of blood T cell repertoires in COVID-19. Only in-frame clones appear in the TCRdb table, and some are missing; sequencing was by immunoSEQ multiplex PCR. The repertoire holds about 92,000 clones, with about 71% as singletons. Material: peripheral blood. Receptors originate from a woman aged 55-75 years in a cohort sampled during active or convalescent COVID-19.

This clone showed up just a few times. As DNA, the CDR3 is TGTGCCAGCAGTGAAGCGGGGGGGCTCCAAGAGACCCAGTACTTC. Protein sequence: CASSEAGGLQETQYF. The chain links TRBV6-1 to TRBJ2-5; tentatively, D is TRBD2 (7 bases). Germline V CDR1 and CDR2: MNHNS, SASEGT. This CDR3 contains 15 residues. V was pared by 0 bases and J by 1 base, with 9 bases between.

In this sample, this clone turned up a few times. This chain links TRBV24-1 with TRBJ1-5; D unclear. The V end lost 7 bases, the J end lost 2 bases, and 17 bases lay between the germline ends. Germline V gene sequence: CDR1 KGHDR, CDR2 SFDVKD. The CDR3 has 16 amino acids. This CDR3 reads CATSPSLGLGNQPQHF. The CDR3 DNA reads TGTGCCACCAGCCCATCTCTAGGCTTGGGCAATCAGCCCCAGCATTTT.

The chain recombines TRBV4-1 with TRBJ1-4; possible D gene TRBD1, 5 bases. Per the germline V gene, CDR1 is MGHRA and CDR2 is YSYEKL. This CDR3 contains 18 residues. V shed 0 bases and J shed 6 bases, with 20 bases lying between them. The CDR3 DNA sequence: TGCGCCAGCAGCCAAGATGGCGGGGGGTCTATTCTAGATGAAAAACTGTTTTTT. Amino acids: CASSQDGGGSILDEKLFF.

This clone was detected a few times. The rearrangement joins TRBV5-6 to TRBJ1-6, with TRBD1 as a possible D gene (5 bases). In germline, CDR1 is SGHDT, CDR2 YYEEEE. The V end lost 4 bases, the J end lost 7 bases, and 15 bases lay between the germline ends. The CDR3 is made up of 15 amino acids. CDR3 nucleotides: TGTGCCAGCAGCGCGCCAATGGACACAAATTCACCCCTCCACTTT. Encoded protein: CASSAPMDTNSPLHF.

V is TRBV24-1 and J is TRBJ2-3; perhaps TRBD2 as D (6 bases). The CDR3 covers 15 residues. From germline, CDR1 is KGHDR and CDR2 SFDVKD. The V end was cut by 6 bases, the J end by 6 bases, with 18 bases between. The DNA of the CDR3 is TGTGCCACCAGTCCCAGTGGAGGGAATTTGGATACGCAGTATTTT. Its translation is CATSPSGGNLDTQYF.

The chain couples TRBV29-1 to TRBJ2-3, with D perhaps matching TRBD2 (5 bases). The V gene's germline CDR1 is SQVTM and CDR2 ANQGSEA. The CDR3 contains 14 residues. V was clipped by 4 bases and J by 3 bases, with 14 bases between them. The CDR3 DNA reads as TGCAGCGTTGCTGAGGGAAGGAGGACAGATACGCAGTATTTT. This codes for CSVAEGRRTDTQYF.

The J gene is TRBJ1-1, the V gene TRBV18, with D maybe TRBD1 (6 bases). Trimming pared 1 base from V and 0 bases from J, leaving 9 bases between. Germline V gene lookup returns CDR1 KGHSH and CDR2 LQKENI. The CDR3 contains 15 residues. The CDR3 spells CASSPQGHLNTEAFF. CDR3 sequence (DNA): TGTGCCAGCTCACCACAGGGACATTTGAACACTGAAGCTTTCTTT.

The V call is TRBV2, the J call TRBJ2-2; tentatively, D is TRBD1 (6 bases). Trimming took 5 bases from V and 8 from J, leaving 12 bases between them. The CDR3 has 13 amino acids. Germline V gene data show CDR1 as SNHLY and CDR2 as FYNNEI. CDR3 coding DNA: TGTGCCAGCAGTCCCGGGACAACTGGGGAGCTGTTTTTT. It specifies CASSPGTTGELFF.

The V and J genes are TRBV28 and TRBJ1-5; a weak D match, TRBD1 (6 bases). Trimming left V 5 bases short and J 0 bases short, with 11 bases between. Germline V gene sequence: CDR1 MDHEN, CDR2 SYDVKM. This CDR3 is 15 amino acids long. The CDR3 region is CASSPLTGSNQPQHF. CDR3 bases: TGTGCCAGCAGTCCGCTGACAGGTAGCAATCAGCCCCAGCATTTT. Using reference TRBV28 and TRBJ1-5 for the parts outside the CDR3, the full variable domain is DVKVTQSSRYLVKRTGEKVFLECVQDMDHENMFWYRQDPGLGLRLIYFSYDVKMKEKGDIPEGYSVSREKKERFSLILESASTNQTSMYLCASSPLTGSNQPQHFGDGTRLSIL.

V usage is TRBV18 and J usage is TRBJ1-1; D unclear. This CDR3 contains 13 residues. Trimming shortened V by 2 bases and J by 1 base, and 5 bases separated the two germline ends. CDR1 KGHSH and CDR2 LQKENI come from the germline V gene. CDR3: CASSPFRNTEAFF. The CDR3 nucleotides are TGTGCCAGCTCACCATTCCGGAACACTGAAGCTTTCTTT.

The chain has TRBV6-2 or TRBV6-3 and TRBJ1-6; D may be TRBD1 (5 bases). The CDR3 has 14 residues. In germline, CDR1 is MNHEY, CDR2 SVGEGT. V lost 4 bases, J lost 9 bases, and 13 bases lay in between. The CDR3 sequence is CASSWSGFGSPLHF. In DNA, the CDR3 is TGTGCCAGCAGTTGGTCAGGGTTCGGTTCACCCCTCCACTTT.

This clone was observed once. The chain combines TRBV7-8 with TRBJ2-7, with D tentatively TRBD1 (5 bases). Germline V lookup: CDR1 SGHVS, CDR2 FQNEAQ. Trimming took 1 base from V and 6 from J, leaving 10 bases between them. This CDR3 is 13 amino acids long. The CDR3 protein is CASSLEGRTEQYF. In DNA form, the CDR3 reads TGTGCCAGCAGCTTAGAGGGGCGGACCGAGCAGTACTTC. Filled out from reference TRBV7-8 and TRBJ2-7, the complete variable domain reads GAGVSQSPRYKVAKRGQDVALRCDPISGHVSLFWYQQALGQGPEFLTYFQNEAQLDKSGLPSDRFFAERPEGSVSTLKIQRTQQEDSAVYLCASSLEGRTEQYFGPGTRLTVT.

The sample holds a few counts of this clone. The chain couples TRBV7-8 to TRBJ2-7, with unresolved D. Germline V lookup: CDR1 SGHVS, CDR2 FQNEAQ. Trimming shortened V by 0 bases and J by 0 bases, and 15 bases separated the two germline ends. The CDR3 runs 17 residues. The chain's CDR3 is CASSLAPGFLSSYEQYF. For the CDR3, the DNA is TGTGCCAGCAGCTTAGCGCCGGGTTTCCTTAGCTCCTACGAGCAGTACTTC.

The chain couples TRBV5-1 to TRBJ2-1, with 7 bases that match TRBD1. Trimming took 4 bases from V and 6 from J; bases not matched to a gene: 7. The CDR3 has 14 residues. Germline loops: CDR1 SGHRS, CDR2 YFSETQ. The CDR3 protein is CASSGTAIINEQFF. The CDR3 DNA is TGCGCCAGCAGCGGGACAGCGATTATCAATGAGCAGTTCTTC.

V and J are TRBV30 and TRBJ1-6; 9 bases match TRBD1. Germline CDR1 and CDR2: GTSNPN and SVGIG (reference sequence). This CDR3 is 16 amino acids long. V shed 1 base, J shed 10 bases, and the junction held 11 bases outside the gene matches. As DNA, the CDR3 is TGTGCCTGGAGTGACCCCTGGACAGGGGAGAAATCACCCCTCCACTTT. Residues: CAWSDPWTGEKSPLHF.

This clone was picked up many times. At one boundary the junction diverges from the germline segment, which might be a read error. The rearrangement joins TRBV7-9 to TRBJ2-2; 7 nucleotides line up with TRBD1. The CDR3 sequence is 15 residues long. The germline gives CDR1 SEHNR, CDR2 FQNEAQ (reference sequence). For the CDR3, the DNA is TGTGCCAGCAGCCTTAAGACAGGGAACGCCGGGGAGCTGTTTTTT. Encoded protein: CASSLKTGNAGELFF. The full variable domain, in which reference TRBV7-9 and TRBJ2-2 provide the parts outside the CDR3, is DTGVSQNPRHKITKRGQNVTFRCDPISEHNRLYWYRQTLGQGPEFLTYFQNEAQLEKSRLLSDRFSAERPKGSFSTLEIQRTEQGDSAMYLCASSLKTGNAGELFFGEGSRLTVL.

The rearrangement links TRBV10-1 to TRBJ2-1; tentative D call: TRBD1 (7 bases). This CDR3 region has 16 residues. The germline V gene encodes CDR1 WNHNN and CDR2 SYGVQD (reference sequence). V was trimmed by 5 bases and J by 0 bases, leaving 14 bases between them. In DNA form, the CDR3 reads TGCGCCAGCAGTAGAGCAGGGGGAGGCTCCTACAATGAGCAGTTCTTC. This encodes CASSRAGGGSYNEQFF.

This chain connects TRBV4-3 to TRBJ2-1, with 8 bases aligning to TRBD2. Losses at the gene ends were 4 bases for V and 7 bases for J; bases not matched to a gene: 9. The CDR3 spans 15 residues. Germline V gene data show CDR1 as LGHNA and CDR2 as YSLEER. In DNA form, the CDR3 reads TGCGCCAGCAGCCGATTGGGACTAGTGGGTAATGAGCAGTTCTTC. Translated, it gives CASSRLGLVGNEQFF.

The chain couples TRBV19 to TRBJ2-2; 10 bases fit TRBD2. Germline V lookup: CDR1 LNHDA, CDR2 SQIVND (reference sequence). The CDR3 has 17 amino acids. The ends lost 5 bases at V and 0 bases at J; junction bases unmatched: 6. The CDR3 sequence is CASSGYSGGTNTGELFF. DNA for the CDR3: TGTGCCAGTAGTGGTTATAGCGGGGGGACGAACACCGGGGAGCTGTTTTTT.

The chain combines TRBV2 with TRBJ1-6; D is uncertain. The germline V and J ends were trimmed by 1 base and 7 bases, with 8 bases remaining between them. The CDR3 contains 14 residues. Looked up from germline, CDR1 is SNHLY and CDR2 is FYNNEI. The CDR3 protein is CASSEEAGNSPLHF. Written as DNA, the CDR3 is TGTGCCAGCAGTGAAGAGGCAGGCAATTCACCCCTCCACTTT. Full variable domain (missing parts from reference TRBV2 and TRBJ1-6): EPEVTQTPSHQVTQMGQEVILRCVPISNHLYFYWYRQILGQKVEFLVSFYNNEISEKSEIFDDQFSVERPDGSNFTLKIRSTKLEDSAMYFCASSEEAGNSPLHFGNGTRLTVT.

The chain joins TRBV7-9 to TRBJ1-3; weak D call: TRBD1 (5 bases). Trimming took off 2 bases at V and 0 bases at J, with 14 bases between the two ends. The CDR3 length is 17 residues. Per the germline V gene, CDR1 is SEHNR and CDR2 is FQNEAQ (reference sequence). In nucleotides, the CDR3 is TGTGCCAGCAGCTTAAGTCAGGGCCCGAGCTCTGGAAACACCATATATTTT. Translating it yields CASSLSQGPSSGNTIYF.

The chain combines TRBV28 with TRBJ1-1, with D tentatively TRBD1 (6 bases). V lost 5 bases and J 9 bases, leaving 19 bases between the germline ends. The CDR3 covers 14 residues. CDR1 MDHEN and CDR2 SYDVKM come from the germline V gene. Here the CDR3 DNA reads TGTGCCAGCAGTCTTACCCAGGGAGGGACAAAAGCTTTCTTT. Its protein product is CASSLTQGGTKAFF.

The chain has TRBV15 and TRBJ2-1, with 8 nucleotides matching TRBD1. Germline CDR1 and CDR2: LNHNV and YYDKDF (reference sequence). The J segment lost 5 bases and the V segment lost 3 bases, leaving 6 bases of the junction unmatched. The CDR3 length is 15 residues. CDR3 region: CATSSGQGKDNEQFF. As DNA, the CDR3 is TGTGCCACCAGCAGTGGACAGGGCAAGGACAATGAGCAGTTCTTC.

The chain joins TRBV5-4 to TRBJ2-5; 7 bases agree with TRBD2. The CDR3 is made up of 13 amino acids. Germline CDR1 is SGHNT and CDR2 is YYREEE (reference sequence). V dropped 4 bases and J dropped 5; count of bases not matched to a gene: 5. The CDR3 sequence: CASSPGGGETQYF. The CDR3 DNA sequence: TGTGCCAGCAGCCCGGGGGGAGGGGAGACCCAGTACTTC.

V is TRBV18 and J is TRBJ2-3; D not certain. The V end was cut by 1 base, the J end by 0 bases, with 8 bases between. The CDR3 runs 15 residues. Germline V gene data show CDR1 as KGHSH and CDR2 as LQKENI. DNA for the CDR3: TGTGCCAGCTCACCACTAGTGTCAAGCACAGATACGCAGTATTTT. This gives the protein CASSPLVSSTDTQYF.

This clone was observed a handful of times. The chain has TRBV15 and TRBJ2-7; 10 bases agree with TRBD1. The CDR3 sequence is 17 residues long. Trimming cost V 0 bases and J 5 bases; bases outside gene matches: 10. CDR1 is LNHNV, CDR2 YYDKDF, per germline (reference sequence). The CDR3 reads CATSRDVWDRGPNEQYF. The CDR3 region has the DNA TGTGCCACCAGCAGAGATGTATGGGACAGGGGTCCCAACGAGCAGTACTTC.

This sequence joins TRBV6-5 and TRBJ1-5; possibly TRBD1 for D (5 bases). The length of the CDR3 is 15 residues. The germline V gene has CDR1 MNHEY and CDR2 SVGAGI. V was trimmed by 5 bases and J by 2 bases, leaving 13 bases between them. CDR3: CASSHGGKRNQPQHF. The CDR3 nucleotides read TGTGCCAGCAGTCATGGGGGGAAGCGCAATCAGCCCCAGCATTTT.

This clone was recorded only once. J is TRBJ2-7 and V is TRBV5-5; TRBD1 is a possible D gene (6 bases). The CDR3 extends over 15 amino acids. Trimming pared 2 bases from V and 7 bases from J, leaving 19 bases between. Germline V gene lookup returns CDR1 SGHKS and CDR2 YYEKEE (reference sequence). CDR3 bases: TGTGCCAGCAGCTTAGTGGGGGACATCGGACGGGAGCAGTACTTC. Amino acids: CASSLVGDIGREQYF. The complete variable domain, with remaining parts taken from reference TRBV5-5 and TRBJ2-7, reads DAGVTQSPTHLIKTRGQQVTLRCSPISGHKSVSWYQQVLGQGPQFIFQYYEKEERGRGNFPDRFSARQFPNYSSELNVNALLLGDSALYLCASSLVGDIGREQYFGPGTRLTVT.